One sample yielded the 21 T cell receptor beta chains listed below, sequenced in a study of cytomegalovirus exposure and HLA in healthy donors. The primer mix had 60 Vbeta and 13 Jbeta primers. Some clones are missing from TCRdb's copy, which holds only in-frame ones; the method was immunoSEQ multiplex PCR. The repertoire consists of about 140,000 clones, with around 80% occurring once and the leading ten covering roughly 4.5%. Sample: PBMCs. Receptors were obtained from a middle-aged man in good health and CMV-seronegative.

V usage is TRBV14 and J usage is TRBJ2-5, with 8 bases lining up with TRBD1. The germline V gene has CDR1 SGHDN and CDR2 FVKESK. J gave up 4 bases and V 1 base, and 20 bases lay outside the gene matches. The CDR3 is 20 residues long. In DNA form, the CDR3 reads TGTGCCAGCAGCCAAGCCTTACTTTGGGGGACAGGACGCATACCAGAGACCCAGTACTTC. Its protein is CASSQALLWGTGRIPETQYF.

The chain employs TRBV6-6 and TRBJ2-7, with 10 bases fitting TRBD2. The CDR3 contains 13 residues. Germline-derived CDR1 and CDR2 are MNHNY and SVGAGI (reference sequence). The J segment lost 6 bases and the V segment lost 2 bases, leaving 1 base of the junction unmatched. The DNA of the CDR3 is TGTGCCAGCAGTTACGGACTAGCGGCCGAGCAGTACTTC. Translation gives CASSYGLAAEQYF.

This sequence joins TRBV10-2 and TRBJ1-1; 9 bases agree with TRBD1. The CDR3 contains 14 residues. Germline V gives CDR1 WSHSY, CDR2 SAAADI. J was trimmed by 11 bases and V by 7 bases; bases with no gene match: 14. This CDR3 is CASNTGGSNPGAFF. As DNA, the CDR3 is TGCGCCAGCAATACAGGGGGCTCTAATCCTGGGGCTTTCTTT.

V and J are TRBV18 and TRBJ1-4, with a possible D match to TRBD1 (6 bases). The CDR3 spans 16 residues. Germline assignment: CDR1 KGHSH and CDR2 LQKENI. V lost 2 bases and J 3 bases, leaving 13 bases between the germline ends. CDR3 amino acids: CASSPMGWGPNEKLFF. The CDR3 nucleotides read TGTGCCAGCTCACCAATGGGCTGGGGGCCTAATGAAAAACTGTTTTTT.

The V gene is TRBV30, the J gene TRBJ2-5, with D maybe TRBD1 (5 bases). This CDR3 spans 12 amino acids. V lost 7 bases and J lost 4, with 13 bases in between. CDR1 is GTSNPN and CDR2 is SVGIG in the germline V gene (reference sequence). The CDR3 DNA sequence: TGTGCCTCCCCCCTTCAGGGAGAGACCCAGTACTTC. It translates to CASPLQGETQYF.

The V gene is TRBV18, the J gene TRBJ2-1, with TRBD2 matching 13 bases. The CDR3 contains 17 residues. Per germline, CDR1 KGHSH and CDR2 LQKENI. Trimming took 3 bases from V and 7 from J; bases not matched to a gene: 9. CDR3 coding DNA: TGTGCCAGCTCACCGTTAGGGACTAGCGGGGTTAAGAATGAGCAGTTCTTC. This translates into CASSPLGTSGVKNEQFF.

The V call is TRBV4-3, the J call TRBJ2-7, with 10 bases that match TRBD1. The CDR3 is made up of 15 amino acids. V gave up 0 bases and J gave up 2 bases; unmatched junction bases: 1. From germline, CDR1 is LGHNA and CDR2 YSLEER. The CDR3 bases are TGCGCCAGCAGCCAAGATGGACAGGGGGCCTACGAGCAGTACTTC. Its translation: CASSQDGQGAYEQYF.

V and J are TRBV15 and TRBJ1-5; 7 bases line up with TRBD1. Germline lookup yields CDR1 LNHNV and CDR2 YYDKDF (reference sequence). CDR3 length: 15 residues. V shed 2 bases and J 4 bases; nucleotides not matched to a gene: 5. CDR3 protein: CATSRPGQRNQPQHF. CDR3 in DNA: TGTGCCACCAGCAGACCGGGACAGAGAAATCAGCCCCAGCATTTT.

The rearrangement joins TRBV10-3 to TRBJ2-7; TRBD1 matches 8 bases. The trim removed 3 bases at V and 0 bases at J, leaving 10 bases unmatched. The CDR3 totals 17 residues. CDR1 ENHRY and CDR2 SYGVKD come from the germline V gene. The CDR3 DNA reads TGTGCCATCAGTGATGGCCGGGGGACAGGAGACTCCTACGAGCAGTACTTC. Its protein product is CAISDGRGTGDSYEQYF.

This clone is a singleton in its sample. The V and J genes are TRBV2 and TRBJ2-1; D not resolved. CDR3 size: 13 residues. Trimming shortened V by 3 bases and J by 4 bases, and 7 bases separated the two germline ends. Germline CDR1 and CDR2: SNHLY and FYNNEI. The chain's CDR3 is CASSEREYNEQFF. CDR3 in DNA: TGTGCCAGCAGTGAGCGTGAGTACAATGAGCAGTTCTTC.

There are a few counts of this clone. The chain recombines TRBV21-1 with TRBJ2-2; TRBD1 is the table's D call and was not checked against the DNA. TRBV21-1 is annotated as a pseudogene. The CDR3 consists of 15 residues. DNA of the CDR3: TGTGCCAGCAGCAAAGGCCGTGACAGGACCGGGGAGCTGTTTTTT. Its protein product is CASSKGRDRTGELFF.

This clone was picked up a small number of times. This chain uses TRBV11-3 with TRBJ2-5, with D maybe TRBD1 (5 bases). This CDR3 spans 13 amino acids. Germline V gene lookup returns CDR1 SGHNT and CDR2 YENEEA. The V and J ends lost 0 bases and 4 bases respectively, with 6 bases between them. CDR3 sequence: CASSLDQGETQYF. In nucleotides, the CDR3 is TGTGCCAGCAGCTTAGATCAGGGAGAGACCCAGTACTTC.

The V gene is TRBV6-1, the J gene TRBJ2-2; a possible D gene is TRBD2 (5 bases). The CDR3 runs 14 residues. Trimming left V 2 bases short and J 5 bases short, with 9 bases between. Germline V gene lookup returns CDR1 MNHNS and CDR2 SASEGT. The CDR3 sequence is CASSERQRTGELFF. The CDR3 DNA reads TGTGCCAGCAGTGAACGCCAGCGGACCGGGGAGCTGTTTTTT.

The V call is TRBV28, the J call TRBJ2-5; tentative D call: TRBD2 (5 bases). Per the germline V gene, CDR1 is MDHEN and CDR2 is SYDVKM. This CDR3 comprises 15 residues. The germline V and J ends were trimmed by 2 bases and 0 bases, with 10 bases remaining between them. The CDR3 sequence: CASSLDYRYQETQYF. CDR3 nucleotides: TGTGCCAGCAGTTTAGACTATCGTTACCAAGAGACCCAGTACTTC.

This chain uses TRBV14 with TRBJ2-3, with 7 bases matching TRBD2. Per germline, CDR1 SGHDN and CDR2 FVKESK. V dropped 6 bases and J dropped 7; count of bases not matched to a gene: 4. The CDR3 length is 12 residues. The CDR3 DNA follows: TGTGCCAGCAGTCCGGGGGGTTATACGCAGTATTTT. Its protein product is CASSPGGYTQYF.

The chain uses TRBV14 and TRBJ1-1; D is unclear. V lost 4 bases, J lost 1 base, and 10 bases lay in between. CDR3 size: 14 residues. Germline lookup yields CDR1 SGHDN and CDR2 FVKESK. CDR3 sequence (DNA): TGTGCCAGCAGCCTAACCCCGGGGAACACTGAAGCTTTCTTT. Translation: CASSLTPGNTEAFF.

V and J are TRBV13 and TRBJ2-3, with 14 bases aligning to TRBD2. The trim removed 5 bases at V and 2 bases at J, leaving 6 bases unmatched. CDR1 is PRHDT, CDR2 FYEKMQ, per germline (reference sequence). This CDR3 has 17 amino acids. The CDR3 loop is CASSRRLAGGVTDTQYF. The CDR3 nucleotides are TGTGCCAGCAGCCGGCGACTAGCGGGGGGGGTCACAGATACGCAGTATTTT.

The chain has TRBV29-1 and TRBJ2-3; maybe TRBD2 (5 bases). This CDR3 comprises 12 residues. The V end lost 4 bases, the J end lost 2 bases, and 7 bases lay between the germline ends. Germline CDR1 and CDR2: SQVTM and ANQGSEA. CDR3 sequence: CSVGAATDTQYF. DNA for the CDR3: TGCAGCGTTGGAGCGGCCACAGATACGCAGTATTTT.

The chain carries TRBV29-1 and TRBJ2-5; 10 positions match TRBD1. CDR3 size: 13 residues. Trimming removed 6 bases from V and 2 bases from J; junction bases left unmatched: 3. Germline V gene data show CDR1 as SQVTM and CDR2 as ANQGSEA. CDR3 region: CSVEDRGQETQYF. The CDR3 DNA follows: TGCAGCGTGGAGGACAGGGGGCAAGAGACCCAGTACTTC. The full variable domain, completed using reference TRBV29-1 and TRBJ2-5, is SAVISQKPSRDICQRGTSLTIQCQVDSQVTMMFWYRQQPGQSLTLIATANQGSEATYESGFVIDKFPISRPNLTFSTLTVSNMSPEDSSIYLCSVEDRGQETQYFGPGTRLLVL.

V usage is TRBV10-1 and J usage is TRBJ2-2; 8 nucleotides line up with TRBD2. Germline assignment: CDR1 WNHNN and CDR2 SYGVQD (reference sequence). J gave up 7 bases and V 7 bases, and 8 bases lay outside the gene matches. This CDR3 is 14 amino acids long. The CDR3 protein is CASMGGLGRGELFF. The CDR3 bases are TGCGCCAGCATGGGGGGACTAGGTCGCGGGGAGCTGTTTTTT.

The CDR3 nucleotides are TGTGCCAGCAGTTATAAAGGGGTCAATGAGCAGTTCTTC. Its protein product is CASSYKGVNEQFF. The rearrangement joins TRBV7-9 to TRBJ2-1; weak D call: TRBD1 (5 bases). Trimming shortened V by 6 bases and J by 6 bases, and 12 bases separated the two germline ends. This CDR3 spans 13 amino acids. Germline loops: CDR1 SEHNR, CDR2 FQNEAQ (reference sequence).